The 10 T cell receptor beta chains below all came from one sample that was sequenced in a study of read filtering for tumor transcriptome and immune sequencing. The library was built from roughly 400 ng RNA with molecular barcoded adaptors for alpha/delta and beta/gamma chains. One entry per CDR3 protein, called by TCRdb with MiXCR from the reads. In the table there are 120,000 or so distinct CDR3 sequences, approximately 12% of which are singletons. Input material: a population of CD138-negative cells sorted from bone marrow. The receptors were gathered from a donor aged 40 or older with multiple myeloma.

This clonotype was seen many times. V usage is TRBV2 and J usage is TRBJ1-2, with 8 bases fitting TRBD1. The CDR3 is made up of 14 amino acids. Losses at the gene ends were 1 base for V and 2 bases for J; bases not matched to a gene: 0. The germline V gene has CDR1 SNHLY and CDR2 FYNNEI. The CDR3 reads CASSEDRGNYGYTF. Written as DNA, the CDR3 is TGTGCCAGCAGTGAAGACAGGGGGAACTATGGCTACACCTTC.

This clonotype occurred many times. The V call is TRBV29-1, the J call TRBJ2-5, with D hard to call. The CDR3 extends over 13 amino acids. The V and J ends lost 1 base and 0 bases respectively, with 6 bases between them. From germline, CDR1 is SQVTM and CDR2 ANQGSEA. This CDR3 is CSVEVVYQETQYF. CDR3 nucleotide sequence: TGCAGCGTTGAAGTGGTTTACCAAGAGACCCAGTACTTC. The variable domain in full, completed from reference TRBV29-1 and TRBJ2-5, reads SAVISQKPSRDICQRGTSLTIQCQVDSQVTMMFWYRQQPGQSLTLIATANQGSEATYESGFVIDKFPISRPNLTFSTLTVSNMSPEDSSIYLCSVEVVYQETQYFGPGTRLLVL.

Here the CDR3 DNA reads TGTGCCAGCTCACCTCCGGAGGGGTTGTTTGGCTACACCTTC. The encoded protein is CASSPPEGLFGYTF. V and J are TRBV18 and TRBJ1-2, with TRBD1 as a possible D gene (5 bases). This CDR3 is built from 14 residues. V lost 3 bases and J lost 7, with 15 bases in between. Germline CDR1 and CDR2: KGHSH and LQKENI.

This clonotype was counted at least ten times. This chain links TRBV19 with TRBJ1-1, with 11 bases aligning to TRBD1. This CDR3 comprises 13 residues. The J segment lost 7 bases and the V segment lost 9 bases, leaving 7 bases of the junction unmatched. CDR1 and CDR2 (germline): LNHDA, SQIVND (reference sequence). CDR3 sequence: CASALDRGREAFF. DNA of the CDR3: TGTGCCAGCGCCCTGGACAGGGGGCGTGAAGCTTTCTTT.

This clonotype was recorded many times. The chain joins TRBV7-9 to TRBJ2-7; perhaps TRBD2 as D (6 bases). CDR1 is SEHNR, CDR2 FQNEAQ, per germline (reference sequence). This CDR3 region has 14 residues. The V end was cut by 4 bases, the J end by 2 bases, with 12 bases between. The CDR3 coding sequence is TGTGCCAGCAGCTCCCGGGACTTCACCTACGAGCAGTACTTC. It yields the protein CASSSRDFTYEQYF.

The genes are TRBV20-1 and TRBJ2-3, with a possible D match to TRBD1 (7 bases). Germline V gives CDR1 DFQATT, CDR2 SNEGSKA (reference sequence). Trimming removed 6 bases from V and 0 bases from J, with 19 bases in between. This CDR3 has 16 residues. CDR3 region: CSALNDREASTDTQYF. The CDR3 region has the DNA TGCAGTGCCCTAAATGACAGGGAGGCTAGCACAGATACGCAGTATTTT.

In its sample, this clonotype was seen many times. This chain links TRBV3-1 with TRBJ2-5; tentatively, D is TRBD2 (6 bases). CDR3 length: 15 residues. Germline V gene data show CDR1 as LGHDT and CDR2 as YNNKEL (reference sequence). Deletions cut 0 bases from V and 5 bases from J, with 13 bases between. CDR3 bases: TGTGCCAGCAGCCAAGATGCGGTTGGGGGGGAGACCCAGTACTTC. This translates into CASSQDAVGGETQYF.

About this clonotype: It may be a read error: a sequence one base away is much more abundant. The chain recombines TRBV10-3 with TRBJ1-6; no clear D gene. The CDR3 has 13 amino acids. Trimming stripped 6 bases from V and 7 bases from J, with 10 bases between. Germline assignment: CDR1 ENHRY and CDR2 SYGVKD. CDR3 region: CAIRREGNSPLHF. The CDR3 nucleotides read TGTGCCATCAGAAGAGAGGGAAATTCACCCCTCCACTTT.

This clonotype was detected many times. The rearrangement links TRBV25-1 to TRBJ1-1, with a tentative D call TRBD1 (5 bases). Per germline, CDR1 MGHDK and CDR2 SYGVNS. CDR3 length equals 13 residues. Trimming took off 6 bases at V and 0 bases at J, with 8 bases between the two ends. Written as DNA, the CDR3 is TGTGCCAGCAGGCCGGGGCTGAACACTGAAGCTTTCTTT. It encodes CASRPGLNTEAFF.

This clonotype showed up many times. The V gene is TRBV7-9, the J gene TRBJ1-1, with 7 bases matching TRBD1. The CDR3 has 15 amino acids. With V trimmed by 5 bases and J by 4 bases, 10 bases remained unmatched. CDR1 is SEHNR, CDR2 FQNEAQ, per germline (reference sequence). The CDR3 loop reads CASSPLAGGITEAFF. The CDR3 nucleotides read TGTGCCAGCAGCCCTCTGGCAGGGGGTATCACTGAAGCTTTCTTT.